These 6 T cell receptor beta chains were sequenced from one sample in a study of T-cell reconstitution after alpha-beta-depleted transplantation in children. Unique molecular identifiers featured in how the TCRbeta library was prepared. TCRdb reprocessed the PCR reads with MiXCR, giving one entry per CDR3 protein. The profile covers 98,000 or so distinct CDR3 sequences, with less than 25% appearing a single time and about 21% taken by the ten largest. The source material was PBMCs, sampled before TCRalphabeta/CD19-depleted stem cell transplant. The receptors originated from a boy between 2 and 10 years old with acute lymphoblastic leukemia, due to receive a stem cell transplant.

This chain joins TRBV25-1 and TRBJ2-3; D call uncertain. This CDR3 spans 16 amino acids. Germline V gene lookup returns CDR1 MGHDK and CDR2 SYGVNS. Trimming removed 1 base from V and 2 bases from J, with 13 bases in between. The CDR3 nucleotides read TGTGCCAGCAGTGAATTGAGTACCTCGACCACAGATACGCAGTATTTT. Its translation is CASSELSTSTTDTQYF.

This clonotype has just a few counts. The chain carries TRBV27 and TRBJ2-7; D unresolved. Germline CDR1 is MNHEY and CDR2 is SMNVEV (reference sequence). V was clipped by 8 bases and J by 3 bases, with 17 bases between them. This CDR3 contains 14 residues. CDR3 DNA sequence: TGTGCCAGCCGCCTCGGGCCTAGTAACTACGAGCAGTACTTC. Protein: CASRLGPSNYEQYF.

V gene TRBV29-1 combines with J gene TRBJ2-7; TRBD2 aligns across 11 bases. The CDR3 spans 16 residues. V was pared by 8 bases and J by 2 bases, with 14 bases of the junction left unmatched. Germline V gene sequence: CDR1 SQVTM, CDR2 ANQGSEA. The CDR3 reads CSFNSKGTSGAYEQYF. The CDR3 DNA sequence: TGCAGCTTCAATAGTAAGGGGACTAGCGGAGCCTACGAGCAGTACTTC.

This sequence joins TRBV20-1 and TRBJ2-3; TRBD2 agrees at 11 bases. Germline-derived CDR1 and CDR2 are DFQATT and SNEGSKA (reference sequence). Germline trimming cut 5 bases from V and 2 bases from J; bases unmatched to any gene: 6. The CDR3 loop spans 15 amino acids. DNA of the CDR3: TGCAGTGCTGAGGGACTAGCGGATATCACAGATACGCAGTATTTT. Translated, it gives CSAEGLADITDTQYF.

The V call is TRBV28, the J call TRBJ1-3; D call uncertain. This CDR3 contains 15 residues. V dropped 5 bases and J dropped 2 bases, with 13 bases sitting between them. Germline CDR1 MDHEN, CDR2 SYDVKM. The CDR3 protein is CASSRSGVAGNTIYF. For the CDR3, the DNA is TGTGCCAGCAGTCGAAGCGGTGTAGCTGGAAACACCATATATTTT.

This clonotype has just a few counts. The chain combines TRBV7-9 with TRBJ1-2; D is ambiguous. The CDR3 contains 12 residues. The germline V gene encodes CDR1 SEHNR and CDR2 FQNEAQ (reference sequence). V gave up 5 bases and J gave up 6 bases, with 10 bases separating them. The DNA of the CDR3 is TGTGCCAGCAGCCCCCTGCCGAATGGCTACACCTTC. Protein: CASSPLPNGYTF.